This entry features one T cell receptor (beta chain) sequence. This record comes from a study of blood T cell repertoires in COVID-19. Background on the study: The United States, Italy and Spain provided the acute and convalescent COVID-19 samples. PBMCs, B-cell-depleted T cells, or T cells provided the cDNA or gDNA that made up the material.

The method was immunoSEQ multiplex PCR; TCRdb's version includes in-frame clones alone and lacks a portion of them. Here the sample spans approximately 190,000 clones, about 93% being singletons. Sequencing was carried out using peripheral blood. This sequence was found in a man aged 45 to 65 with acute or convalescent COVID-19.

The CDR3, as DNA: TGTGCCAGCAGCCAGGGGACAGGGCCCGATCAGCCCCAGCATTTT. Encoded protein: CASSQGTGPDQPQHF. This chain uses TRBV4-2 with TRBJ1-5, with TRBD1 identical over 9 bases. Germline V lookup: CDR1 LGHNA, CDR2 YNFKEQ. CDR3 length: 15 residues. Germline trimming cut 3 bases from V and 5 bases from J; bases unmatched to any gene: 5.